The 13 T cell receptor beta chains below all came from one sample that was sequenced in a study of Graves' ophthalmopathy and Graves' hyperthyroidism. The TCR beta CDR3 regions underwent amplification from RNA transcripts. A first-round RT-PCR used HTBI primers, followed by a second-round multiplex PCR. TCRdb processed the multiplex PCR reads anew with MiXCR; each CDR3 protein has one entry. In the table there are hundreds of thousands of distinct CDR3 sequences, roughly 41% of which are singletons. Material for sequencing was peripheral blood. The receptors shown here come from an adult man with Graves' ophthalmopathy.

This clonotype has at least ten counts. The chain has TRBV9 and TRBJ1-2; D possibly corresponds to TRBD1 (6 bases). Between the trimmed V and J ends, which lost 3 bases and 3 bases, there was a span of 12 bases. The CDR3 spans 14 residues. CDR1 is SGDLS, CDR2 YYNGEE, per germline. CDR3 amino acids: CASSAQGPHYGYTF. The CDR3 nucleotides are TGTGCCAGCAGCGCGCAGGGGCCACACTATGGCTACACCTTC.

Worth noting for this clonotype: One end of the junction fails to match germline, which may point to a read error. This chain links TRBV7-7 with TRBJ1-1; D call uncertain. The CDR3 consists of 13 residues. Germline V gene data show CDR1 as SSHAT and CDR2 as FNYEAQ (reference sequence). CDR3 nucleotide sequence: TGTGCTAGCAGCTTGGGAAGGAACACTCAAGCTTTCTTT. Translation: CASSLGRNTQAFF.

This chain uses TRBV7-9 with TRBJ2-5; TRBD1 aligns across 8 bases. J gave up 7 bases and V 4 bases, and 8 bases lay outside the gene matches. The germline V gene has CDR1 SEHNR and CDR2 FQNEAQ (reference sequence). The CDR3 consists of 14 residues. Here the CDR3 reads CASSSHDRGGTQYF. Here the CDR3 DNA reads TGTGCCAGCAGCTCTCACGACAGGGGAGGGACCCAGTACTTC.

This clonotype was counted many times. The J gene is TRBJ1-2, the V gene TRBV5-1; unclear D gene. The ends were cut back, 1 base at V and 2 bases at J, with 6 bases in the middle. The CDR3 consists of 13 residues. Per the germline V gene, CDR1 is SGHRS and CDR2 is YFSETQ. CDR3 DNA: TGCGCCAGCAGCTTGAACCAGAACTATGGCTACACCTTC. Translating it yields CASSLNQNYGYTF.

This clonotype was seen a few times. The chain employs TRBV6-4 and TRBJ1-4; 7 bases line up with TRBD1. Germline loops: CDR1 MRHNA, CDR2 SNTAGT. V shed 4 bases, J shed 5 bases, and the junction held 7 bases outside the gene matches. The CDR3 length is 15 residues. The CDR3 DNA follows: TGTGCCAGCAGTGCCGGGACAGATGAGAATGAAAAACTGTTTTTT. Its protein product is CASSAGTDENEKLFF.

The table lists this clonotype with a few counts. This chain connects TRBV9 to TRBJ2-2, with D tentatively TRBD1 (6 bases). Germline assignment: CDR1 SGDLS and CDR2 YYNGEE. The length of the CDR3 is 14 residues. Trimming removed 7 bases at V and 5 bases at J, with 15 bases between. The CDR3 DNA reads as TGTGCCAGCGGTGGGGGCGGGCCTACCGGGGAGCTGTTTTTT. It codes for CASGGGGPTGELFF.

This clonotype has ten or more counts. The CDR3 region is CASSLGVGSGANVLTF. In nucleotides, the CDR3 is TGTGCCAGCAGCTTGGGCGTGGGTTCTGGGGCCAACGTCCTGACTTTC. The V call is TRBV5-8, the J call TRBJ2-6; D call uncertain. Deletions cut 0 bases from V and 1 base from J, with 8 bases between. The CDR3 length is 16 residues. From germline, CDR1 is SGHTS and CDR2 YDEGEE.

The DNA for the CDR3 is TGTGCCAGCAGTGGCGGGGACAGCACTGCAATAGGGGAGCTGTTTTTT. It is translated as CASSGGDSTAIGELFF. The V call is TRBV2, the J call TRBJ2-2, with a tentative D call TRBD1 (7 bases). CDR1 and CDR2 from the germline V gene are SNHLY and FYNNEI. The germline V and J ends were trimmed by 4 bases and 8 bases, with 20 bases remaining between them. The CDR3 contains 16 residues.

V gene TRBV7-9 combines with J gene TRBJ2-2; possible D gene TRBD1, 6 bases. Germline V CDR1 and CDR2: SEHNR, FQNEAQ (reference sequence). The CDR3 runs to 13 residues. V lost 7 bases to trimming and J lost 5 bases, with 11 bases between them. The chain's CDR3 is CASTPGVTGELFF. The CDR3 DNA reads TGTGCCAGCACCCCAGGGGTAACCGGGGAGCTGTTTTTT.

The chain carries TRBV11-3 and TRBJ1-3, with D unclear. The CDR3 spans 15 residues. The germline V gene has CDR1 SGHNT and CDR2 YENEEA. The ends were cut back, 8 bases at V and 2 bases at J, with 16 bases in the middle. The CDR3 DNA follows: TGTGCCAGCTCACCGGTTGGAACAGCTGGAAACACCATATATTTT. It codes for CASSPVGTAGNTIYF. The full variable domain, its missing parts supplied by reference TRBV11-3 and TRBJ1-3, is EAGVVQSPRYKIIEKKQPVAFWCNPISGHNTLYWYLQNLGQGPELLIRYENEEAVDDSQLPKDRFSAERLKGVDSTLKIQPAELGDSAVYLCASSPVGTAGNTIYFGEGSWLTVV.

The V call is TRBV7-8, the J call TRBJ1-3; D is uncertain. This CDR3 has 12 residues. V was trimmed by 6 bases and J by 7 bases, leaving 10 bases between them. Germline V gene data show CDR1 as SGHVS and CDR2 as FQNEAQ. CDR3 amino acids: CASSHGDNTIYF. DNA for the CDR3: TGTGCCAGCAGTCACGGGGATAACACCATATATTTT.

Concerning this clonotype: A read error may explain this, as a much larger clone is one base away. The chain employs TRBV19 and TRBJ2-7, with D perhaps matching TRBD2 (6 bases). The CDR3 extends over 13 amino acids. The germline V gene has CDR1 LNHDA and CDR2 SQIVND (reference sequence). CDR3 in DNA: TGTGCCAGTAGCAAACTAGCAGGGTACGGGCAGTACTTC. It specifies CASSKLAGYGQYF.

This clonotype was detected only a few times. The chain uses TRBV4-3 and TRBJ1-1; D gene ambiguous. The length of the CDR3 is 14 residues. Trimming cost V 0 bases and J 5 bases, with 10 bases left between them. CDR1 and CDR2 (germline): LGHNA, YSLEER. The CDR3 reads CASSQEWRETEAFF. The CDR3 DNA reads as TGCGCCAGCAGCCAAGAATGGCGTGAAACTGAAGCTTTCTTT.